These T cell receptor beta chains were read from a single sample in a study of OX40 agonist ivuxolimab in advanced cancers. The assay was immunoSEQ multiplex PCR, and TCRdb's table has in-frame clones only and misses some. The table lists some 16,000 clones, 65% to 80% of them singletons. Sequencing used CD4+ or CD8+ T cells sorted from blood, obtained in a trial of the OX40 agonist ivuxolimab. The receptors shown here come from an adult with an advanced solid tumor such as melanoma, head and neck, liver or kidney cancer. CDR3s include the opening cysteine and the closing phenylalanine or tryptophan. The order of the fields is J gene, D gene, V gene, clone size, CDR3 protein, CDR3 DNA. A D gene is named only where the DNA matches it firmly. The listing skips clone size in some rows; elsewhere it reads once, few, many or a size class.

J gene: TRBJ2-5; D gene: NA; V gene: TRBV19; clone size: NA; CDR3 protein: CATWAAGTQYF; CDR3 DNA: TGTGCCACCTGGGCAGCCGGGACCCAGTACTTC
J gene: TRBJ1-2; D gene: NA; V gene: TRBV4-2; clone size: few; CDR3 protein: CASSHTPLDRDYGYTF; CDR3 DNA: TGTGCCAGCAGCCATACTCCCCTAGACAGAGACTATGGCTACACCTTC
J gene: TRBJ2-7; D gene: TRBD2; V gene: TRBV4-1; clone size: few; CDR3 protein: CASSLGLGDSTEQYF; CDR3 DNA: TGCGCCAGCAGCCTCGGACTAGGAGACTCCACCGAGCAGTACTTC
J gene: TRBJ2-5; D gene: NA; V gene: TRBV7-6; clone size: NA; CDR3 protein: CASSSSGETQYF; CDR3 DNA: TGTGCCAGCAGCTCCAGTGGGGAGACCCAGTACTTC
J gene: TRBJ2-7; D gene: TRBD2; V gene: TRBV30; clone size: NA; CDR3 protein: CACLGLDLHEQYF; CDR3 DNA: TGTGCCTGCCTTGGACTAGATCTCCACGAGCAGTACTTC
J gene: TRBJ2-3; D gene: NA; V gene: TRBV1; clone size: once; CDR3 protein: CTRIKGLAGGGDTDTQYF; CDR3 DNA: TGCACCAGGATCAAGGGACTAGCGGGAGGGGGGGACACAGATACGCAGTATTTT
J gene: TRBJ1-1; D gene: NA; V gene: TRBV7-9; clone size: NA; CDR3 protein: CASSSPMGTEAFF; CDR3 DNA: TGTGCCAGCTCGTCACCTATGGGCACTGAAGCTTTCTTT
J gene: TRBJ2-7; D gene: TRBD2; V gene: TRBV7-6; clone size: NA; CDR3 protein: CASSLTTSGYEQYF; CDR3 DNA: TGTGCCAGCAGCTTAACGACTAGCGGTTACGAGCAGTACTTC
J gene: TRBJ2-7; D gene: NA; V gene: TRBV6-5; clone size: once; CDR3 protein: CASSYSSGRYEQYF; CDR3 DNA: TGTGCCAGCAGTTACTCTAGCGGACGCTACGAGCAGTACTTC
J gene: TRBJ1-1; D gene: NA; V gene: TRBV19; clone size: NA; CDR3 protein: CASSISRHTEAFF; CDR3 DNA: TGTGCCAGTAGTATAAGCAGACACACTGAAGCTTTCTTT
J gene: TRBJ1-6; D gene: NA; V gene: TRBV1; clone size: few; CDR3 protein: CTSSQQGQRKNSPLHF; CDR3 DNA: TGCACCAGCAGCCAACAGGGACAGAGAAAAAATTCACCCCTCCACTTT
J gene: TRBJ2-1; D gene: NA; V gene: TRBV7-8; clone size: NA; CDR3 protein: CASSPRLEPYNEQFF; CDR3 DNA: TGTGCCAGCAGCCCGAGACTAGAACCTTACAATGAGCAGTTCTTC
J gene: TRBJ2-1; D gene: TRBD2; V gene: TRBV9; clone size: few; CDR3 protein: CASSVAGGIPYNEQFF; CDR3 DNA: TGTGCCAGCAGCGTAGCCGGGGGGATCCCCTACAATGAGCAGTTCTTC
J gene: TRBJ1-2; D gene: NA; V gene: TRBV27; clone size: NA; CDR3 protein: CASSPWGPNYGYTF; CDR3 DNA: TGTGCCAGCAGCCCCTGGGGGCCCAACTATGGCTACACCTTC